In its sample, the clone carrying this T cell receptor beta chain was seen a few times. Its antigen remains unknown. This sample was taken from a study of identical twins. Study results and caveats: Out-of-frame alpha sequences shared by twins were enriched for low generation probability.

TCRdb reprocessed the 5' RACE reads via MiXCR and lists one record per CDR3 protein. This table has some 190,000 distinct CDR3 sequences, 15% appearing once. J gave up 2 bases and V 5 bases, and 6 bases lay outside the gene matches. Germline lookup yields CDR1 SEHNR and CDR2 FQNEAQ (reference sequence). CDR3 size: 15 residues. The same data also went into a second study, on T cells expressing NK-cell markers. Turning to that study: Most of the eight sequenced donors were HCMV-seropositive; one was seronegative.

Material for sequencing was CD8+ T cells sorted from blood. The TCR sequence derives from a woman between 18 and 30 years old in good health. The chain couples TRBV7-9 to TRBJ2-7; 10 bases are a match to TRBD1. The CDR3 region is CASSPTDRGAYEQYF. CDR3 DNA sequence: TGTGCCAGCAGCCCCACGGACAGGGGGGCCTACGAGCAGTACTTC.